What follows are 5 T cell receptor beta chains derived from one specimen sequenced in a study of T cell responses to AZD1222 COVID-19 vaccine. Using immunoSEQ multiplex PCR, the repertoire was profiled, and TCRdb retains in-frame clones only, with some absent. Here the sample spans nearly 110,000 clones, 87% being singletons. The sample in question was peripheral blood, obtained on day 0 of AZD1222 vaccination. The origin of the receptors is an adult in good health.

The DNA for the CDR3 is TGTGCCAGCAGTGACTTACGGCCCAATCAGCCCCAGCATTTT. Translation gives CASSDLRPNQPQHF. J is TRBJ1-5 and V is TRBV2; D remains unclear. The CDR3 has 14 amino acids. CDR1 SNHLY and CDR2 FYNNEI come from the germline V gene. V gave up 3 bases and J gave up 3 bases, with 9 bases separating them. Using reference TRBV2 and TRBJ1-5 for the parts outside the CDR3, the full variable domain is EPEVTQTPSHQVTQMGQEVILRCVPISNHLYFYWYRQILGQKVEFLVSFYNNEISEKSEIFDDQFSVERPDGSNFTLKIRSTKLEDSAMYFCASSDLRPNQPQHFGDGTRLSIL.

This clone was found a few times. The rearrangement links TRBV11-2 to TRBJ2-7; D remains unclear. The ends were cut back, 5 bases at V and 2 bases at J, with 1 base in the middle. Per the germline V gene, CDR1 is SGHAT and CDR2 is FQNNGV. The CDR3 is 10 residues long. Here the CDR3 reads CASSTYEQYF. The CDR3, as DNA: TGTGCCAGCAGCACCTACGAGCAGTACTTC.

The CDR3 DNA is TGTGCCAGCAGTGAAAGCGGGGGCTCCTACAATGAGCAGTTCTTC. Encoded protein: CASSESGGSYNEQFF. The chain uses TRBV6-4 and TRBJ2-1; 8 bases agree with TRBD2. The ends lost 3 bases at V and 0 bases at J; junction bases unmatched: 1. Germline assignment: CDR1 MRHNA and CDR2 SNTAGT. The CDR3 totals 15 residues.

This chain links TRBV7-8 with TRBJ2-3; TRBD1 is a possible D gene (6 bases). The V gene's germline CDR1 is SGHVS and CDR2 FQNEAQ. Trimming pared 4 bases from V and 6 bases from J, leaving 20 bases between. The CDR3 covers 16 residues. The CDR3 reads CASSSTTRFTGDTQYF. The DNA for the CDR3 is TGTGCCAGCAGCTCGACTACTAGGTTCACAGGGGATACGCAGTATTTT.

V and J are TRBV15 and TRBJ2-1; D ambiguous. V lost 0 bases and J lost 1, with 16 bases in between. Looked up from germline, CDR1 is LNHNV and CDR2 is YYDKDF (reference sequence). CDR3 length: 18 residues. CDR3 loop: CATSRDLVGAGSYNEQFF. CDR3 sequence (DNA): TGTGCCACCAGCAGAGATCTCGTGGGTGCCGGGTCCTACAATGAGCAGTTCTTC.